This entry concerns a single T cell receptor beta chain. These data are taken from a study of CD8 T cells in Susac syndrome. The CDR3 is made up of 9 amino acids. V dropped 2 bases and J dropped 10 bases, with 2 bases sitting between them. CDR1 and CDR2 (germline): SGHRS, YFSETQ. Reverse transcription used roughly 0.5 to 1 ug RNA and random hexamers. TCRdb processed the immunoSEQ multiplex PCR reads anew with MiXCR; each CDR3 protein has one entry. The repertoire has fewer than 150,000 distinct CDR3 sequences, about 92% of them found once; the top ten carry approximately 0.093%. The rearrangement joins TRBV5-1 to TRBJ2-3; D remains ambiguous. Sample: CD4+ T cells from PBMCs. The TCR was taken from a human donor with multiple sclerosis. DNA for the CDR3: TGCGCCAGCAGCTTAGCGCAGTATTTT. Translation gives CASSLAQYF. The full variable domain, its missing parts supplied by reference TRBV5-1 and TRBJ2-3, is KAGVTQTPRYLIKTRGQQVTLSCSPISGHRSVSWYQQTPGQGLQFLFEYFSETQRNKGNFPGRFSGRQFSNSRSEMNVSTLELGDSALYLCASSLAQYFGPGTRLTVL.